The present entry profiles one T cell receptor (beta chain) with its context. The PCR used 60 Vbeta and 13 Jbeta primers. The protocol was immunoSEQ multiplex PCR, while the TCRdb copy is restricted to in-frame clones and leaves out a portion. The sample lists about 90,000 clones; around 66% were seen once. The data originate from a study of cytomegalovirus exposure and HLA in healthy donors. Deletions cut 5 bases from V and 4 bases from J, with 12 bases between. This CDR3 has 14 amino acids. Germline assignment: CDR1 SGHNT and CDR2 YYREEE (reference sequence). The source of this sequence is a man aged 25 to 45 in good health and CMV-seronegative. What was sequenced was PBMCs. The V gene is TRBV5-4, the J gene TRBJ2-2, with D perhaps TRBD1 (7 bases). This chain's CDR3 is CASRGTAGTGELFF. The CDR3 DNA is TGTGCCAGCAGGGGGACAGCGGGCACCGGGGAGCTGTTTTTT.